The text below deals with one T cell receptor beta chain. Its antigen is currently not known. It has no much larger one-base neighbor in the sample; base qualities were not kept. The data were taken from a study of blood T cell repertoires in COVID-19 (dated by TCRdb to 2018 to 2021). For context, the study as a whole: The collaborator samples originated in the United States, Italy and Spain and spanned the acute and convalescent phases of COVID-19. The prospective study material was composed of cDNA or gDNA derived from T cells, B-cell-depleted T cells, or PBMCs. The dataset comprised deeply sampled blood TCRbeta repertoires from subjects exposed to, actively infected with, or recovered from COVID-19. The repertoires were released in a freely available public database meant as a resource for research on the immune response to SARS-CoV-2. Samples were obtained from the ongoing ImmuneRACE study (first 160 participants) and from 950 to 1,500 subjects provided by 6 global collaborators. The sample metadata nearly always contained a de-identified subject ID, COVID-19 status, age in years and sex. HLA class I and class II types, where available, came from metadata supplied by the sample provider rather than from assay-based typing.

The immunoSEQ Assay, a bias-controlled multiplex PCR, was used to amplify TCRbeta CDR3 regions from genomic DNA. Per the authors' processing: The number of nucleated cells in each sample was estimated by amplification of reference gene primers within the assay. To quantify the absolute abundance of each unique TCRbeta CDR3 rearrangement, sequence reads were collapsed and filtered. Productive Simpson clonality was computed per sample as the square root of Simpson's diversity index over productive rearrangements. The table comes from immuneACCESS by way of TCRdb, which keeps in-frame sequences with V and J called. Part of the clones is missing from these tables; in studies checked, under half for an unresolved V gene and the rest for unknown reasons. V and J calls plus clone size are reproduced from that table; the DNA served to infer D and trimming. Counted in this sample were about 240,000 clones; about 91% of them appeared once. Together, the top ten hold 2.5% to 3% of the sample.

General conclusions and limits of the study: The quantity of clinical and demographic metadata differed by source and by participant and was supplied without curation.

From the cysteine up to the phenylalanine, the CDR3 has a length of 12 residues. CDR3 DNA is the only sequence kept; it has 36 bases, read in frame from the first base. Relative to germline, V is 5 bases shorter and J is 6 bases shorter, with 11 bases between their ends. The germline V gene yields ENHRY for CDR1 and SYGVKD for CDR2. Participants in the prospective study were enrolled through a virtual design, were aged roughly 18 to 100 years, and lived in roughly 24 United States geographic areas. Cohort assignment in the prospective study relied on participant-reported clinical history from a screening survey and a study questionnaire. Mobile phlebotomists in the prospective study collected whole blood, serum and a nasopharyngeal or oropharyngeal swab from every participant. Participants in the prospective study had the option to provide additional blood draws and questionnaires over a roughly two-month period. Blood samples from the prospective study were shipped frozen or at room temperature prior to DNA extraction.

What was sequenced was PBMCs or T cells enriched from blood (not recorded which). The V gene is TRBV10-3 and the J gene is TRBJ2-7; a confident D gene designation cannot be given. This receptor was obtained from a woman in her 30s with acute COVID-19. In nucleotides, the sequence is TGTGCCATCAGTCTAAGCACTCGCGAGCAGTACTTC. The translation is CAISLSTREQYF.